This is a list of T cell receptor beta chains from one sample in a study of blood T cell repertoires in COVID-19. Clones were read by immunoSEQ multiplex PCR, and TCRdb kept only the in-frame ones, dropping some. This table holds roughly 250,000 clones, 75% to 90% found once. The sample taken for sequencing was PBMCs or T cells enriched from blood (not recorded which). The receptors were gathered from a woman aged 25 to 45 who had recovered from COVID-19. The CDR3 runs from the conserved cysteine through the conserved F or W. The D gene is left open where the match is weak. Clone sizes are given selectively: once, few, many, or a class where the clone is expanded.

J gene: TRBJ2-2
clone size: NA
V gene: TRBV5-8
D gene: NA
CDR3 DNA: TGTGCCAGCAGCTGGGACACCTTGAACACCGGGGAGCTGTTTTTT
CDR3 protein: CASSWDTLNTGELFF

J gene: TRBJ1-3
clone size: NA
V gene: TRBV4-2
D gene: NA
CDR3 DNA: TGTGCCAGCAGCCAAGATATACAAACCTTTTCGGGAAACACCATATATTTT
CDR3 protein: CASSQDIQTFSGNTIYF

J gene: TRBJ1-5
clone size: NA
V gene: TRBV2
D gene: NA
CDR3 DNA: TGTGCCAGCAGTGTAGAGGGATCAGGCCAGCCCCAGCATTTT
CDR3 protein: CASSVEGSGQPQHF

J gene: TRBJ2-7
clone size: NA
V gene: TRBV5-1
D gene: NA
CDR3 DNA: TGCGCCAGCAGCTTGGGAGGGGGAAGCTCCTACGAGCAGTACTTC
CDR3 protein: CASSLGGGSSYEQYF

J gene: TRBJ2-3
clone size: once
V gene: TRBV9
D gene: TRBD2
CDR3 DNA: TGTGCCAGCAGCGTAGGGACTAGCGGGACAGCAGATACGCAGTATTTT
CDR3 protein: CASSVGTSGTADTQYF

J gene: TRBJ1-3
clone size: NA
V gene: TRBV9
D gene: TRBD1
CDR3 DNA: TGTGCCAGCAGCGTAGAGACAGGGACTGGAAACACCATATATTTT
CDR3 protein: CASSVETGTGNTIYF

J gene: TRBJ2-7
clone size: NA
V gene: TRBV7-3
D gene: TRBD1
CDR3 DNA: TGTGCCAGCAGCCTCGGACAGGGGAACGAGCAGTACTTC
CDR3 protein: CASSLGQGNEQYF

J gene: TRBJ2-7
clone size: NA
V gene: TRBV5-1
D gene: NA
CDR3 DNA: TGCGCCAGCAGCTTGGACACCTACGAGCAGTACTTC
CDR3 protein: CASSLDTYEQYF

J gene: TRBJ2-7
clone size: NA
V gene: TRBV28
D gene: TRBD2
CDR3 DNA: TGTGCCAGCAGTTTCGGGGGGAGGTACGAGCAGTACTTC
CDR3 protein: CASSFGGRYEQYF

J gene: TRBJ1-5
clone size: NA
V gene: TRBV7-2
D gene: NA
CDR3 DNA: TGTGCCAGCAGCTTAGACAGTAGCAATCAGCCCCAGCATTTT
CDR3 protein: CASSLDSSNQPQHF

J gene: TRBJ1-4
clone size: few
V gene: TRBV12-3/TRBV12-4
D gene: NA
CDR3 DNA: TGTGCCAGCAGTTTGAGTGAAAAACTGTTTTTT
CDR3 protein: CASSLSEKLFF

J gene: TRBJ1-2
clone size: few
V gene: TRBV11-2
D gene: TRBD1
CDR3 DNA: TGTGCCAGCAGCCCCCAGACAGGGCTTCGCGGTGGCTACACCTTC
CDR3 protein: CASSPQTGLRGGYTF

J gene: TRBJ2-5
clone size: NA
V gene: TRBV27
D gene: NA
CDR3 DNA: TGTGCCAGCAGTTTCTCCCCTGGACAAGTCCAAGAGACCCAGTACTTC
CDR3 protein: CASSFSPGQVQETQYF

J gene: TRBJ1-1
clone size: NA
V gene: TRBV27
D gene: NA
CDR3 DNA: TGTGCCAGCAGGGGGACCCGGTTTGGATGGACCGACTCCGGGAGGGACACTGAAGCTTTCTTT
CDR3 protein: CASRGTRFGWTDSGRDTEAFF

J gene: TRBJ2-7
clone size: once
V gene: TRBV25-1
D gene: NA
CDR3 DNA: TGTGCCAGCAGTGAACCTCCCTCTTCCAGGGGGGCCTACGAGCAGTACTTC
CDR3 protein: CASSEPPSSRGAYEQYF

J gene: TRBJ1-3
clone size: NA
V gene: TRBV5-1
D gene: TRBD1
CDR3 DNA: TGCGCCAGCAGCTGGGACAGGTCCTCTGGAAACACCATATATTTT
CDR3 protein: CASSWDRSSGNTIYF

J gene: TRBJ1-2
clone size: NA
V gene: TRBV3-1/TRBV3-2
D gene: TRBD1
CDR3 DNA: TGTGCCAGCAGCCAAAGACAGGGGGCGGGTGGCTACACCTTC
CDR3 protein: CASSQRQGAGGYTF

J gene: TRBJ1-5
clone size: NA
V gene: TRBV7-2
D gene: NA
CDR3 DNA: TGTGCCAGCAGCACCTATACAGGGTCGGGGCAGCCCCAGCATTTT
CDR3 protein: CASSTYTGSGQPQHF

J gene: TRBJ1-5
clone size: NA
V gene: TRBV5-4
D gene: NA
CDR3 DNA: TGTGCCAGCAGCTTAAGGGGTAATAGCAATCAGCCCCAGCATTTT
CDR3 protein: CASSLRGNSNQPQHF

J gene: TRBJ1-1
clone size: once
V gene: TRBV18
D gene: NA
CDR3 DNA: TGTGCCAGCTCACCACCCCCACTGACAGACCTGAACACTGAAGCTTTCTTT
CDR3 protein: CASSPPPLTDLNTEAFF

J gene: TRBJ2-1
clone size: NA
V gene: TRBV29-1
D gene: TRBD2
CDR3 DNA: TGCAGCGCCCCCCGGGAGGGAGGCAATGAGCAGTTCTTC
CDR3 protein: CSAPREGGNEQFF

J gene: TRBJ1-2
clone size: NA
V gene: TRBV19
D gene: TRBD1
CDR3 DNA: TGTGCCAGTTCGGCAGGGGGCCTTGGCTACACCTTC
CDR3 protein: CASSAGGLGYTF

J gene: TRBJ1-6
clone size: once
V gene: TRBV4-1
D gene: NA
CDR3 DNA: TGCGCCAGCAGCCAAGATCTGGGCCAGGCGGACGGGAGCTCCTATAATTCACCCCTCCACTTT
CDR3 protein: CASSQDLGQADGSSYNSPLHF

J gene: TRBJ2-7
clone size: NA
V gene: TRBV24-1
D gene: TRBD1
CDR3 DNA: TGTGCCACCAGTCAAACCCCCCCGACGGCAGGGGGCTACGAGCAGTACTTC
CDR3 protein: CATSQTPPTAGGYEQYF

J gene: TRBJ1-1
clone size: once
V gene: TRBV9
D gene: TRBD1
CDR3 DNA: TGTGCCAGCAGCACCGGACAGGGGCGGGGCACTGAAGCTTTCTTT
CDR3 protein: CASSTGQGRGTEAFF

J gene: TRBJ1-5
clone size: NA
V gene: TRBV30
D gene: TRBD1
CDR3 DNA: TGTGCCTGGAGTGTAGGGCAGGGGGCTCGGCAGCCCCAGCATTTT
CDR3 protein: CAWSVGQGARQPQHF

J gene: TRBJ2-7
clone size: once
V gene: TRBV3-1/TRBV3-2
D gene: TRBD1
CDR3 DNA: TGTGCCAGCAGCCTTTCTGACAGGGGCGACGAGCAGTACTTC
CDR3 protein: CASSLSDRGDEQYF

J gene: TRBJ1-5
clone size: few
V gene: TRBV3-1/TRBV3-2
D gene: TRBD1
CDR3 DNA: TGTGCCAGCAGCCAAGAAGGGGGCATAAGCAATCAGCCCCAGCATTTT
CDR3 protein: CASSQEGGISNQPQHF

J gene: TRBJ2-5
clone size: NA
V gene: TRBV3-1/TRBV3-2
D gene: TRBD2
CDR3 DNA: TGTGCCAGCAGCCTCATCGGAGGAGCGGGGTCACAAGAGACCCAGTACTTC
CDR3 protein: CASSLIGGAGSQETQYF

J gene: TRBJ1-5
clone size: few
V gene: TRBV6-5
D gene: NA
CDR3 DNA: TGTGCCAGCAGAGCCGGGACATATAGCAATCAGCCCCAGCATTTT
CDR3 protein: CASRAGTYSNQPQHF

J gene: TRBJ2-2
clone size: NA
V gene: TRBV11-2
D gene: NA
CDR3 DNA: TGTGCCAGCAGCTTAGGTCATAGATCTGGCGGGGAGCTGTTTTTT
CDR3 protein: CASSLGHRSGGELFF

J gene: TRBJ1-6
clone size: NA
V gene: TRBV5-1
D gene: TRBD1
CDR3 DNA: TGCGCCAGCAGCCCGGGGACAGCTAATTCACCCCTCCACTTT
CDR3 protein: CASSPGTANSPLHF

J gene: TRBJ1-6
clone size: NA
V gene: TRBV4-1
D gene: NA
CDR3 DNA: TGCGCCAGCAGCCAAGATCAGACGGGTGATTCACCCCTCCACTTT
CDR3 protein: CASSQDQTGDSPLHF

J gene: TRBJ2-7
clone size: NA
V gene: TRBV7-6
D gene: TRBD1
CDR3 DNA: TGTGCCAGCAGCCTTGACAGGGGGTACTCCTACGAGCAGTACTTC
CDR3 protein: CASSLDRGYSYEQYF

J gene: TRBJ2-5
clone size: NA
V gene: TRBV25-1
D gene: TRBD2
CDR3 DNA: TGTGCCAGCAGTGAGACCGGGACTAGCGGACAAGAGACCCAGTACTTC
CDR3 protein: CASSETGTSGQETQYF

J gene: TRBJ2-1
clone size: NA
V gene: TRBV15
D gene: TRBD2
CDR3 DNA: TGTGCCACCAGCAGAAGGACTAGCGGGACCTACAATGAGCAGTTCTTC
CDR3 protein: CATSRRTSGTYNEQFF

J gene: TRBJ2-5
clone size: NA
V gene: TRBV7-9
D gene: TRBD2
CDR3 DNA: TGTGCCAGCAGCCCTCATAGCGGGAGGGCCGGAGAGACCCAGTACTTC
CDR3 protein: CASSPHSGRAGETQYF

J gene: TRBJ2-2
clone size: NA
V gene: TRBV4-1
D gene: NA
CDR3 DNA: TGCGCCAGCAGCCAAGCCAGGGGCAACACCGGGGAGCTGTTTTTT
CDR3 protein: CASSQARGNTGELFF

J gene: TRBJ1-5
clone size: NA
V gene: TRBV3-1/TRBV3-2
D gene: TRBD1
CDR3 DNA: TGTGCCAGCAGCCTTACAGGGGGCGGCAATCAGCCCCAGCATTTT
CDR3 protein: CASSLTGGGNQPQHF

J gene: TRBJ1-6
clone size: few
V gene: TRBV18
D gene: NA
CDR3 DNA: TGTGCCAGCTCACCAAGGAGGGGTGATTCACCCCTCCACTTT
CDR3 protein: CASSPRRGDSPLHF

J gene: TRBJ2-5
clone size: NA
V gene: TRBV7-2
D gene: TRBD2
CDR3 DNA: TGTGCCAGCAGCTTAGATACTAGCGGAGCCCAAGAGACCCAGTACTTC
CDR3 protein: CASSLDTSGAQETQYF

J gene: TRBJ1-3
clone size: NA
V gene: TRBV19
D gene: TRBD1
CDR3 DNA: TGTGCCAGTAGCCGGGACAGAACCCGAAGCTCTGGAAACACCATATATTTT
CDR3 protein: CASSRDRTRSSGNTIYF

J gene: TRBJ2-7
clone size: NA
V gene: TRBV7-2
D gene: TRBD1
CDR3 DNA: TGTGCCAGCAGCACGACTGGGACGGGGACAGGGTCTTACGAGCAGTACTTC
CDR3 protein: CASSTTGTGTGSYEQYF

J gene: TRBJ2-7
clone size: NA
V gene: TRBV6-5
D gene: TRBD1
CDR3 DNA: TGTGCCAGCAGTTACATAATACAGGGGATTGAGGGGCAGTACTTC
CDR3 protein: CASSYIIQGIEGQYF

J gene: TRBJ1-1
clone size: once
V gene: TRBV7-9
D gene: TRBD1
CDR3 DNA: TGTGCCAGCAGCCCGAGGGACAGCATGAACACTGAAGCTTTCTTT
CDR3 protein: CASSPRDSMNTEAFF

J gene: TRBJ2-2
clone size: NA
V gene: TRBV6-1
D gene: TRBD2
CDR3 DNA: TGTGCCAGCAGTGTTCGTAGCGGGAGGGCCAAGGGCGGGGAGCTGTTTTTT
CDR3 protein: CASSVRSGRAKGGELFF

J gene: TRBJ2-2
clone size: once
V gene: TRBV5-4
D gene: NA
CDR3 DNA: TGTGCCAGCAGCTGGAGATACTCCGCGAACACCGGGGAGCTGTTTTTT
CDR3 protein: CASSWRYSANTGELFF

J gene: TRBJ2-4
clone size: NA
V gene: TRBV3-1/TRBV3-2
D gene: NA
CDR3 DNA: TGTGCCAGCAGTGACAGGACCCTAGCCAAAAACATTCAGTACTTC
CDR3 protein: CASSDRTLAKNIQYF

J gene: TRBJ1-3
clone size: once
V gene: TRBV28
D gene: NA
CDR3 DNA: TGTGCCAGCAGTTTATGGAGTGACAGCTCTGGAAACACCATATATTTT
CDR3 protein: CASSLWSDSSGNTIYF

J gene: TRBJ2-3
clone size: once
V gene: TRBV6-5
D gene: TRBD2
CDR3 DNA: TGTGCCAGCAGACCAGTAGCGGGGGGAACAGATACGCAGTATTTT
CDR3 protein: CASRPVAGGTDTQYF

J gene: TRBJ1-1
clone size: NA
V gene: TRBV7-8
D gene: TRBD1
CDR3 DNA: TGTGCCAGCAGCTTAGTTAGGGGGCCACTAGGCACTGAAGCTTTCTTT
CDR3 protein: CASSLVRGPLGTEAFF

J gene: TRBJ1-4
clone size: once
V gene: TRBV28
D gene: TRBD1
CDR3 DNA: TGTGCCAGCAGTTTATTAGGGGGGGGACAGGGCGGTGAAAAACTGTTTTTT
CDR3 protein: CASSLLGGGQGGEKLFF

J gene: TRBJ2-7
clone size: NA
V gene: TRBV29-1
D gene: NA
CDR3 DNA: TGCAGCGTTGAGGACGGGACCTACGAGCAGTACTTC
CDR3 protein: CSVEDGTYEQYF

J gene: TRBJ2-5
clone size: NA
V gene: TRBV9
D gene: TRBD2
CDR3 DNA: TGTGCCAGCAGCGCCCAGCGGGAGGGTATAGGGACCCAGTACTTC
CDR3 protein: CASSAQREGIGTQYF

J gene: TRBJ2-5
clone size: NA
V gene: TRBV13
D gene: TRBD1
CDR3 DNA: TGTGCCAGCAGCTTTGGCAGGCCTCGGACAGGGAAAGAGACCCAGTACTTC
CDR3 protein: CASSFGRPRTGKETQYF

J gene: TRBJ2-7
clone size: NA
V gene: TRBV19
D gene: TRBD1
CDR3 DNA: TGTGCCAGTAGGACACAGGGGGATTCCTACGAGCAGTACTTC
CDR3 protein: CASRTQGDSYEQYF

J gene: TRBJ2-7
clone size: NA
V gene: TRBV5-4
D gene: NA
CDR3 DNA: TGTGCCAGCAGCTTGGGCGCCTCCACGGAGCAGTACTTC
CDR3 protein: CASSLGASTEQYF

J gene: TRBJ1-2
clone size: NA
V gene: TRBV7-8
D gene: TRBD1
CDR3 DNA: TGTGCCAGCAGCCCGGGGACAGCCGGGATCGGCTACACCTTC
CDR3 protein: CASSPGTAGIGYTF

J gene: TRBJ2-7
clone size: NA
V gene: TRBV3-1/TRBV3-2
D gene: TRBD1
CDR3 DNA: TGTGCCAGCAGCCAAGTCAGACAGGGGGCGAGGGACGAGCAGTACTTC
CDR3 protein: CASSQVRQGARDEQYF

J gene: TRBJ2-2
clone size: NA
V gene: TRBV5-1
D gene: TRBD2
CDR3 DNA: TGCGCCAGCAGCTTGCGGCTAGCGGGTACGAACACCGGGGAGCTGTTTTTT
CDR3 protein: CASSLRLAGTNTGELFF